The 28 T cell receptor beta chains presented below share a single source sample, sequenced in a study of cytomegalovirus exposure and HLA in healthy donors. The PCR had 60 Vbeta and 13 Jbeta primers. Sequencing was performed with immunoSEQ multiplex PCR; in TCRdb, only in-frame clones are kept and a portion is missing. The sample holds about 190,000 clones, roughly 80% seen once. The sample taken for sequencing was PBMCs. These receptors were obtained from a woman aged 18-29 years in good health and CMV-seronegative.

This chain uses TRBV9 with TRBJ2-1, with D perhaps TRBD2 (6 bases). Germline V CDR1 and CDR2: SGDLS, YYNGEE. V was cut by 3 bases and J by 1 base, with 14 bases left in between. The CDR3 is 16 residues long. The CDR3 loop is CASSAYSSESYNEQFF. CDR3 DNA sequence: TGTGCCAGCAGCGCCTACTCTAGCGAGTCCTACAATGAGCAGTTCTTC.

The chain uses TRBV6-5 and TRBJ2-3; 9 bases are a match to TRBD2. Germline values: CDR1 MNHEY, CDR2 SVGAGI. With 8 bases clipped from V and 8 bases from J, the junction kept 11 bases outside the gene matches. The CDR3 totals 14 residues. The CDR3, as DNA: TGTGCCAGCGGTGCGGGGGGGCCCGAGAGTACGCAGTATTTT. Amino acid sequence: CASGAGGPESTQYF.

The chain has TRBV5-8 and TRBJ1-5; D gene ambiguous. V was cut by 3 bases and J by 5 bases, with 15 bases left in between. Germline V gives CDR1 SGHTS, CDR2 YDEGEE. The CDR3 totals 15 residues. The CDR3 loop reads CASSSTEGAYQPQHF. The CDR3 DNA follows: TGTGCCAGCAGCTCAACTGAGGGCGCGTATCAGCCCCAGCATTTT.

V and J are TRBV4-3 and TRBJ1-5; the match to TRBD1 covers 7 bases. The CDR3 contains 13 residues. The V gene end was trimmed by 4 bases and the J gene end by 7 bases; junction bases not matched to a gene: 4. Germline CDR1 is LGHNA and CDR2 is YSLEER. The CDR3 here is CASSPTGVQPQHF. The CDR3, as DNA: TGCGCCAGCAGCCCAACAGGGGTGCAGCCCCAGCATTTT.

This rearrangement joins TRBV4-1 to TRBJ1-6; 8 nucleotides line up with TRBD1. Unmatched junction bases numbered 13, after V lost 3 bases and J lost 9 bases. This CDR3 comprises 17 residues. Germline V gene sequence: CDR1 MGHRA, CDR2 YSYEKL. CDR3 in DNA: TGCGCCAGCAGCCACACAGGGGGGGGGAAAGGAGGTTCACCCCTCCACTTT. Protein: CASSHTGGGKGGSPLHF.

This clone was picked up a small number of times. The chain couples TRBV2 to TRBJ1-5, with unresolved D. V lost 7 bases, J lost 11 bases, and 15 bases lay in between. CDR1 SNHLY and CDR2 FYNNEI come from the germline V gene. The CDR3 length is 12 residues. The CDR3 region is CASNRLMGAQHF. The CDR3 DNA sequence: TGTGCCAGCAATCGGTTGATGGGAGCCCAGCATTTT.

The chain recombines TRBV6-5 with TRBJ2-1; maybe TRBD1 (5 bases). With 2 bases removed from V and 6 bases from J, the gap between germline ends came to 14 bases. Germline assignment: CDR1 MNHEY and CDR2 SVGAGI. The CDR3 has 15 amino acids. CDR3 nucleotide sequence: TGTGCCAGCAGTTACACGCCGCGCCAGGGCAATGAGCAGTTCTTC. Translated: CASSYTPRQGNEQFF.

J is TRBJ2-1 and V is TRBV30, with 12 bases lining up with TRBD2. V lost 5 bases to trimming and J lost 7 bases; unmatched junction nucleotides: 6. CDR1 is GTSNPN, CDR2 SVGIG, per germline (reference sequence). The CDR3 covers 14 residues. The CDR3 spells CAWGSGLAGNEQFF. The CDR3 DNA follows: TGTGCCTGGGGGTCTGGACTAGCGGGGAATGAGCAGTTCTTC.

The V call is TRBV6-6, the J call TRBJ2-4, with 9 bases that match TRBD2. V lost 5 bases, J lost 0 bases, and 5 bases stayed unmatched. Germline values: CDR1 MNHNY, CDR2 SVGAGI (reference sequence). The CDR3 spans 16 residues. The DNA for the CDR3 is TGTGCCAGCAGTCCCCGTAGCGGGGGAGCCAAAAACATTCAGTACTTC. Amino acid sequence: CASSPRSGGAKNIQYF.

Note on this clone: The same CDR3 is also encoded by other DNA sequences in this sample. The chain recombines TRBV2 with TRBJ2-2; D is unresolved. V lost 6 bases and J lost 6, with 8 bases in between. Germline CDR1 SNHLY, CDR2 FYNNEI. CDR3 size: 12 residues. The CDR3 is CASSVAAGELFF. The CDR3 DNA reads TGTGCCAGCAGCGTGGCGGCCGGGGAGCTGTTTTTT.

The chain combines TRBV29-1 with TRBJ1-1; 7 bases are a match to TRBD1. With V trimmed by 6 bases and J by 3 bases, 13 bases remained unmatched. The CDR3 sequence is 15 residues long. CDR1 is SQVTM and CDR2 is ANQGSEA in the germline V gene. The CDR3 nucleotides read TGCAGCGTGCGACTCCGACAGGGAAGAGACACTGAAGCTTTCTTT. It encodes CSVRLRQGRDTEAFF. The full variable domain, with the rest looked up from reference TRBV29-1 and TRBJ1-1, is SAVISQKPSRDICQRGTSLTIQCQVDSQVTMMFWYRQQPGQSLTLIATANQGSEATYESGFVIDKFPISRPNLTFSTLTVSNMSPEDSSIYLCSVRLRQGRDTEAFFGQGTRLTVV.

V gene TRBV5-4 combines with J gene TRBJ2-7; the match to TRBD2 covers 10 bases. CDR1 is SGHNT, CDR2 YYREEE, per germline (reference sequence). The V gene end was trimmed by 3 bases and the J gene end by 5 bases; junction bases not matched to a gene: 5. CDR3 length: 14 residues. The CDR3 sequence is CASSYGLADHEQYF. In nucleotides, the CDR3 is TGTGCCAGCAGCTACGGACTAGCGGACCACGAGCAGTACTTC.

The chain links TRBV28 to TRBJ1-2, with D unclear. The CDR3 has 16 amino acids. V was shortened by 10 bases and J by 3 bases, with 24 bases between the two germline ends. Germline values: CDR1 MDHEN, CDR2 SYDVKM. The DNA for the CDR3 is TGTGCCACCCCCCGAGCCAGACGGGGTCCCGACTATGGCTACACCTTC. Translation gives CATPRARRGPDYGYTF.

CDR3 coding DNA: TGTGCCAGCAGCTCGGGACAGGAAAAACTGTTTTTT. Translation: CASSSGQEKLFF. J is TRBJ1-4 and V is TRBV7-9; the match to TRBD1 covers 7 bases. The CDR3 runs 12 residues. Unmatched junction bases numbered 1, after V lost 4 bases and J lost 8 bases. Germline V gene data show CDR1 as SEHNR and CDR2 as FQNEAQ (reference sequence).

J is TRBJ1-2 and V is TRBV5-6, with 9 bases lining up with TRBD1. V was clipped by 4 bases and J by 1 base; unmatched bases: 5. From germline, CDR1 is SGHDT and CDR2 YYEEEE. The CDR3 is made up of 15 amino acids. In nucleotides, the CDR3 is TGTGCCAGCAGCGTCGGGACAGGGCTTAACTATGGCTACACCTTC. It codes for CASSVGTGLNYGYTF.

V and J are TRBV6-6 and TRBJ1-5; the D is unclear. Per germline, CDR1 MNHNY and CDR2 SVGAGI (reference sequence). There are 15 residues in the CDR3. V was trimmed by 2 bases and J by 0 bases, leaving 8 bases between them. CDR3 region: CASSYVAGSNQPQHF. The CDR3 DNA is TGTGCCAGCAGTTACGTGGCGGGTAGCAATCAGCCCCAGCATTTT.

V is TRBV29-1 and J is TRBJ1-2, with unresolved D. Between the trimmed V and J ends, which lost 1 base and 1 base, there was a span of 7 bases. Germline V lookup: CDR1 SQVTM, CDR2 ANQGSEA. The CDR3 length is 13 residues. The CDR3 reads CSVEAVINYGYTF. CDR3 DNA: TGCAGCGTTGAAGCGGTGATTAACTATGGCTACACCTTC.

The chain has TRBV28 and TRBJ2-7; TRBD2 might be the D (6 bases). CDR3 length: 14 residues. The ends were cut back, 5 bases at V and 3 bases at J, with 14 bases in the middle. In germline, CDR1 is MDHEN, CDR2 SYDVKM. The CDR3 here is CASSHRDGSYEQYF. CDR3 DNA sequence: TGTGCCAGCAGTCACCGGGACGGGAGCTACGAGCAGTACTTC.

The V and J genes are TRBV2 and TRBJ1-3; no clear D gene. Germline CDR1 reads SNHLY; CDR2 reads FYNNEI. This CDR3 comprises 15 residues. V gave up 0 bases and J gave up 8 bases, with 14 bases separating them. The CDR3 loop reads CASSEARGFGYTIYF. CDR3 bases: TGTGCCAGCAGTGAAGCCCGGGGTTTCGGTTACACCATATATTTT.

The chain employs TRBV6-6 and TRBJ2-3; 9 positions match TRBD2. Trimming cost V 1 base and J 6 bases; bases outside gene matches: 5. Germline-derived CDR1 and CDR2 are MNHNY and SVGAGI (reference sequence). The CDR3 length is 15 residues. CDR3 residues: CASSYLGTSGDTQYF. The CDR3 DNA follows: TGTGCCAGCAGTTACTTAGGAACTAGCGGGGATACGCAGTATTTT.

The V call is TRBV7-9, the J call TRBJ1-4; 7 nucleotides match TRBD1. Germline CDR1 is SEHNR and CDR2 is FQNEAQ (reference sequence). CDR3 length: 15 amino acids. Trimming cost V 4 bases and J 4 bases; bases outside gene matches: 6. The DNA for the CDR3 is TGTGCCAGCAGCTCCCAAGGACAGGTTAATGAAAAACTGTTTTTT. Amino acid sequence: CASSSQGQVNEKLFF.

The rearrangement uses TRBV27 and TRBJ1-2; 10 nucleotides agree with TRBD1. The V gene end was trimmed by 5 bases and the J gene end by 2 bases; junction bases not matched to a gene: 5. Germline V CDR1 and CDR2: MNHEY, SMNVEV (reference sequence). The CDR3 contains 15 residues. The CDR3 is CASSLRTGGNYGYTF. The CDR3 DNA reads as TGTGCCAGCAGTCTCCGGACAGGGGGGAACTATGGCTACACCTTC.

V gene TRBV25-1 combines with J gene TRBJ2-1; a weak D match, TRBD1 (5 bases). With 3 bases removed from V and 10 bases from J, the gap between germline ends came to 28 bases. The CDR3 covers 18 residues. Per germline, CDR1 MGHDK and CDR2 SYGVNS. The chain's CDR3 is CASSEYSSRTLTGREQFF. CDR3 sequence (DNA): TGTGCCAGCAGTGAGTACTCCTCCCGGACCCTTACAGGACGGGAGCAGTTCTTC.

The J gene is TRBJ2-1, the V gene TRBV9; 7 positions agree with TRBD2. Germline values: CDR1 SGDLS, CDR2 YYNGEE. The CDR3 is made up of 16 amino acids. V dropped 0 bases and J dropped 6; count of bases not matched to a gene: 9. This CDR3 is CASSVGLAGVRNEQFF. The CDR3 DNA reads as TGTGCCAGCAGCGTAGGCCTGGCGGGAGTCCGCAATGAGCAGTTCTTC.

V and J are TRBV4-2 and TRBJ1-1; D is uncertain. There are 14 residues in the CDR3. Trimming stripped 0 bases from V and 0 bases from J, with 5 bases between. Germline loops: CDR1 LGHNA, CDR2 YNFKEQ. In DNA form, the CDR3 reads TGTGCCAGCAGCCAAGAGCGGATGAACACTGAAGCTTTCTTT. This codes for CASSQERMNTEAFF.

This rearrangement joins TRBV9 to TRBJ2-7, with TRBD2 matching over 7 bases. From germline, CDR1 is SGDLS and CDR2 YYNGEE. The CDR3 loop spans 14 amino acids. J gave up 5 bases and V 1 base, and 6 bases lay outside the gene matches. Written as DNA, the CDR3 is TGTGCCAGCAGCGTAAGTAGTAGCGGGCACGAGCAGTACTTC. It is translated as CASSVSSSGHEQYF.

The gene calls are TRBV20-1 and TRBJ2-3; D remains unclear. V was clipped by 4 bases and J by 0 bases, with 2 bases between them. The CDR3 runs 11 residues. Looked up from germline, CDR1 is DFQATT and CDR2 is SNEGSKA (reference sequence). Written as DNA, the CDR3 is TGCAGTGCTACTAGCACAGATACGCAGTATTTT. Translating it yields CSATSTDTQYF.

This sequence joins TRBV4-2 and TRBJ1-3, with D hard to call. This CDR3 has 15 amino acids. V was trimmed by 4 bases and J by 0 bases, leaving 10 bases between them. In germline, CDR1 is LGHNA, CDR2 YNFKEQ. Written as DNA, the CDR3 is TGTGCCAGCAGCCCAGACGGTAGCTCTGGAAACACCATATATTTT. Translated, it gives CASSPDGSSGNTIYF.